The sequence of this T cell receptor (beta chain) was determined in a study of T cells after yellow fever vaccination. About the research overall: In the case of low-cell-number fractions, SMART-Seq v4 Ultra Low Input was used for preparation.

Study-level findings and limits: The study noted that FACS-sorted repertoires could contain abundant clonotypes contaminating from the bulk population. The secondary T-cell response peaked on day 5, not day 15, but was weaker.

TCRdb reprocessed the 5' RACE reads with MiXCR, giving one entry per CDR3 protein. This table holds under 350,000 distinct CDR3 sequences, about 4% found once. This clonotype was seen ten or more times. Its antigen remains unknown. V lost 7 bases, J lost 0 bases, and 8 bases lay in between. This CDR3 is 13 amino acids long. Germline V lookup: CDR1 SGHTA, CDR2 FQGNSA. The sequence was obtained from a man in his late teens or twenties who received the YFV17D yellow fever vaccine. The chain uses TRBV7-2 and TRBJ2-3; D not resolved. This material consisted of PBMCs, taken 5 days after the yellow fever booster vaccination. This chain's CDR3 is CASTNPSTDTQYF. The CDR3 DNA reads TGTGCCAGCACCAATCCCAGCACAGATACGCAGTATTTT.